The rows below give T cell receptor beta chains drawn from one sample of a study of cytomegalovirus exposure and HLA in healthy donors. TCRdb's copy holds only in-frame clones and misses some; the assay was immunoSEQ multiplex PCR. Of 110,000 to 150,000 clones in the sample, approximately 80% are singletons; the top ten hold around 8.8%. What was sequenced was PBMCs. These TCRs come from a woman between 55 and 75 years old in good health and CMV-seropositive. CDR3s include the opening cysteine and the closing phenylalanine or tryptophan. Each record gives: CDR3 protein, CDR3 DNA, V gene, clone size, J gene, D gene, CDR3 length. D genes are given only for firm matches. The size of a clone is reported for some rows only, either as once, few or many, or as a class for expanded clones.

CDR3 protein: CASSRDPSGQPQHF
CDR3 DNA: TGTGCCAGCAGCCGAGACCCATCGGGGCAGCCCCAGCATTTT
V gene: TRBV9
clone size: .
J gene: TRBJ1-5
D gene: .
CDR3 length: 14

CDR3 protein: CASRGGQDNWETQYF
CDR3 DNA: TGTGCCAGCAGAGGGGGACAGGACAACTGGGAGACCCAGTACTTC
V gene: TRBV5-8
clone size: few
J gene: TRBJ2-5
D gene: TRBD1
CDR3 length: 15

CDR3 protein: CASSLAGRDYGYTF
CDR3 DNA: TGTGCCAGCAGCTTAGCGGGGCGCGACTATGGCTACACCTTC
V gene: TRBV7-9
clone size: .
J gene: TRBJ1-2
D gene: .
CDR3 length: 14

CDR3 protein: CASSLRSGREWPYNEQFF
CDR3 DNA: TGTGCCAGCAGCTTACGGTCGGGGCGGGAGTGGCCCTACAATGAGCAGTTCTTC
V gene: TRBV7-2
clone size: .
J gene: TRBJ2-1
D gene: TRBD2
CDR3 length: 18

CDR3 protein: CASSLGGGLASYNEQFF
CDR3 DNA: TGTGCCAGCAGCTTAGGCGGCGGACTAGCTTCCTACAATGAGCAGTTCTTC
V gene: TRBV7-6
clone size: .
J gene: TRBJ2-1
D gene: TRBD2
CDR3 length: 17

CDR3 protein: CAWSPDRWGKYF
CDR3 DNA: TGTGCCTGGAGCCCCGACAGGTGGGGAAAGTACTTC
V gene: TRBV30
clone size: .
J gene: TRBJ2-7
D gene: .
CDR3 length: 12

CDR3 protein: CAYSGENNDEQFF
CDR3 DNA: TGTGCCTACTCGGGGGAGAATAACGATGAGCAGTTCTTC
V gene: TRBV7-9
clone size: .
J gene: TRBJ2-1
D gene: .
CDR3 length: 13

CDR3 protein: CASSDQGNTIYF
CDR3 DNA: TGTGCCAGCAGTGACCAGGGGAACACCATATATTTT
V gene: TRBV5-4
clone size: .
J gene: TRBJ1-3
D gene: .
CDR3 length: 12

CDR3 protein: CALEGDEKLFF
CDR3 DNA: TGTGCCCTGGAGGGCGACGAAAAACTGTTTTTT
V gene: TRBV30
clone size: .
J gene: TRBJ1-4
D gene: .
CDR3 length: 11

CDR3 protein: CASSWDRGQGQPQHF
CDR3 DNA: TGTGCCAGCAGTTGGGACAGGGGGCAGGGTCAGCCCCAGCATTTT
V gene: TRBV2
clone size: .
J gene: TRBJ1-5
D gene: TRBD1
CDR3 length: 15

CDR3 protein: CASSFGLAGEQYF
CDR3 DNA: TGTGCCAGCAGTTTCGGACTAGCGGGAGAGCAGTATTTT
V gene: TRBV6-5
clone size: .
J gene: TRBJ2-3
D gene: TRBD2
CDR3 length: 13

CDR3 protein: CASSIKARGQGITDTQYF
CDR3 DNA: TGTGCCAGTAGTATAAAGGCCCGAGGACAGGGGATCACAGATACGCAGTATTTT
V gene: TRBV19
clone size: .
J gene: TRBJ2-3
D gene: TRBD1
CDR3 length: 18

CDR3 protein: CASSKGLAGDPGGYEQYF
CDR3 DNA: TGTGCCAGCAGTAAAGGACTAGCGGGAGATCCCGGAGGCTACGAGCAGTACTTC
V gene: TRBV6-1
clone size: once
J gene: TRBJ2-7
D gene: TRBD2
CDR3 length: 18

CDR3 protein: CASSPSGREETQYF
CDR3 DNA: TGTGCCAGCAGTCCTAGCGGGAGGGAAGAGACCCAGTACTTC
V gene: TRBV28
clone size: .
J gene: TRBJ2-5
D gene: TRBD2
CDR3 length: 14

CDR3 protein: CASSSTSGISTDTQYF
CDR3 DNA: TGTGCCAGCTCATCTACTAGCGGGATTAGCACAGATACGCAGTATTTT
V gene: TRBV18
clone size: .
J gene: TRBJ2-3
D gene: TRBD2
CDR3 length: 16

CDR3 protein: CASSPVQGAGNGYTF
CDR3 DNA: TGTGCCAGCAGCCCCGTACAGGGGGCCGGGAATGGCTACACCTTC
V gene: TRBV7-3
clone size: once
J gene: TRBJ1-2
D gene: TRBD1
CDR3 length: 15

CDR3 protein: CASRSGQPYNEQFF
CDR3 DNA: TGTGCCAGCAGATCGGGACAACCCTACAATGAGCAGTTCTTC
V gene: TRBV27
clone size: .
J gene: TRBJ2-1
D gene: .
CDR3 length: 14

CDR3 protein: CASSYRGGNTEAFF
CDR3 DNA: TGTGCCAGCAGCTACAGGGGCGGGAACACTGAAGCTTTCTTT
V gene: TRBV25-1
clone size: few
J gene: TRBJ1-1
D gene: TRBD1
CDR3 length: 14

CDR3 protein: CASSFDGGSTDTQYF
CDR3 DNA: TGCGCCAGCAGCTTCGACGGCGGGTCCACAGATACGCAGTATTTT
V gene: TRBV5-1
clone size: .
J gene: TRBJ2-3
D gene: .
CDR3 length: 15

CDR3 protein: CSVEAPGLVRREQYF
CDR3 DNA: TGCAGCGTTGAAGCACCAGGACTAGTACGACGGGAGCAGTACTTC
V gene: TRBV29-1
clone size: .
J gene: TRBJ2-5
D gene: TRBD2
CDR3 length: 15

CDR3 protein: CVSSLSQGAGELFF
CDR3 DNA: TGTGTCAGCAGTTTGAGTCAGGGGGCCGGGGAGCTGTTTTTT
V gene: TRBV28
clone size: .
J gene: TRBJ2-2
D gene: TRBD1
CDR3 length: 14

CDR3 protein: CASSFWDRVYTGEQYF
CDR3 DNA: TGTGCTAGCAGCTTTTGGGACAGGGTGTATACGGGCGAGCAGTACTTC
V gene: TRBV7-7
clone size: .
J gene: TRBJ2-7
D gene: TRBD1
CDR3 length: 16

CDR3 protein: CASSERGNTEAFF
CDR3 DNA: TGTGCCAGCAGTGAAAGGGGTAACACTGAAGCTTTCTTT
V gene: TRBV6-1
clone size: .
J gene: TRBJ1-1
D gene: .
CDR3 length: 13

CDR3 protein: CASSKAQGLNTEAFF
CDR3 DNA: TGTGCCAGCAGCAAAGCCCAGGGGTTGAACACTGAAGCTTTCTTT
V gene: TRBV21-1
clone size: few
J gene: TRBJ1-1
D gene: .
CDR3 length: 15

CDR3 protein: CASKPAGGVYEQYF
CDR3 DNA: TGTGCCAGCAAACCAGCGGGGGGGGTCTACGAGCAGTACTTC
V gene: TRBV5-4
clone size: few
J gene: TRBJ2-7
D gene: TRBD2
CDR3 length: 14

CDR3 protein: CASSQERDRRNSPLHF
CDR3 DNA: TGCGCCAGCAGCCAAGAACGGGACAGGCGGAATTCACCCCTCCACTTT
V gene: TRBV4-1
clone size: .
J gene: TRBJ1-6
D gene: TRBD1
CDR3 length: 16

CDR3 protein: CSVEDLHGASADYGYTF
CDR3 DNA: TGCAGCGTTGAAGATCTTCATGGGGCTTCCGCGGACTATGGCTACACCTTC
V gene: TRBV29-1
clone size: once
J gene: TRBJ1-2
D gene: .
CDR3 length: 17

CDR3 protein: CASSMRSGSSYNEQFF
CDR3 DNA: TGTGCCAGCAGCATGAGGTCGGGGTCGTCCTACAATGAGCAGTTCTTC
V gene: TRBV13
clone size: .
J gene: TRBJ2-1
D gene: .
CDR3 length: 16

CDR3 protein: CASSLLLGEETQYF
CDR3 DNA: TGTGCCAGCAGCTTGCTCTTAGGGGAAGAGACCCAGTACTTC
V gene: TRBV5-8
clone size: .
J gene: TRBJ2-5
D gene: .
CDR3 length: 14

CDR3 protein: CASSPGWGVTEAFF
CDR3 DNA: TGTGCCAGTAGTCCAGGCTGGGGGGTTACTGAAGCTTTCTTT
V gene: TRBV19
clone size: .
J gene: TRBJ1-1
D gene: .
CDR3 length: 14

CDR3 protein: CASSNSGSANEQYF
CDR3 DNA: TGCGCCAGCAGTAATAGCGGATCGGCTAACGAGCAGTACTTC
V gene: TRBV10-2
clone size: .
J gene: TRBJ2-7
D gene: .
CDR3 length: 14

CDR3 protein: CASSGETIPVADTQYF
CDR3 DNA: TGTGCCAGTAGCGGGGAAACGATCCCGGTTGCAGATACGCAGTATTTT
V gene: TRBV19
clone size: .
J gene: TRBJ2-3
D gene: .
CDR3 length: 16

CDR3 protein: CASSAGSNGYTF
CDR3 DNA: TGTGCCAGCAGCGCAGGGTCTAATGGCTACACCTTC
V gene: TRBV11-1
clone size: .
J gene: TRBJ1-2
D gene: .
CDR3 length: 12

CDR3 protein: CASSLGQQETQYF
CDR3 DNA: TGTGCCAGCAGCTTGGGACAGCAAGAGACCCAGTACTTC
V gene: TRBV5-4
clone size: .
J gene: TRBJ2-5
D gene: .
CDR3 length: 13

CDR3 protein: CASSPREGAKNIQYF
CDR3 DNA: TGTGCCAGCAGCCCTCGGGAGGGGGCCAAAAACATTCAGTACTTC
V gene: TRBV7-8
clone size: .
J gene: TRBJ2-4
D gene: TRBD2
CDR3 length: 15

CDR3 protein: CASSRDSAAEQYF
CDR3 DNA: TGCGCCAGCAGCCGCGACTCGGCGGCCGAGCAGTACTTC
V gene: TRBV4-1
clone size: .
J gene: TRBJ2-7
D gene: .
CDR3 length: 13

CDR3 protein: CASISGGNTIYF
CDR3 DNA: TGTGCCAGCATATCTGGAGGGAACACCATATATTTT
V gene: TRBV6-6
clone size: .
J gene: TRBJ1-3
D gene: .
CDR3 length: 12

CDR3 protein: CASSLAWDKLLDTQYF
CDR3 DNA: TGTGCCAGCAGCTTAGCATGGGACAAACTCCTCGATACGCAGTATTTT
V gene: TRBV11-1
clone size: .
J gene: TRBJ2-3
D gene: .
CDR3 length: 16

CDR3 protein: CASSQEGHPNEKLFF
CDR3 DNA: TGTGCCAGCAGCCAAGAGGGACACCCGAATGAAAAACTGTTTTTT
V gene: TRBV14
clone size: .
J gene: TRBJ1-4
D gene: .
CDR3 length: 15

CDR3 protein: CASSLGEPSATDTQYF
CDR3 DNA: TGTGCCAGCAGCCTAGGGGAGCCCTCCGCCACAGATACGCAGTATTTT
V gene: TRBV7-8
clone size: .
J gene: TRBJ2-3
D gene: .
CDR3 length: 16

CDR3 protein: CASSSTGNTDTQYF
CDR3 DNA: TGTGCTAGCAGTTCGACAGGGAACACAGATACGCAGTATTTT
V gene: TRBV7-7
clone size: .
J gene: TRBJ2-3
D gene: TRBD1
CDR3 length: 14

CDR3 protein: CASSPQVGTSTDTQYF
CDR3 DNA: TGTGCCAGCAGCCCCCAGGTGGGGACAAGCACAGATACGCAGTATTTT
V gene: TRBV9
clone size: .
J gene: TRBJ2-3
D gene: .
CDR3 length: 16

CDR3 protein: CASSRTVGGYGYTF
CDR3 DNA: TGTGCCAGCAGTCGCACCGTAGGAGGCTATGGCTACACCTTC
V gene: TRBV9
clone size: .
J gene: TRBJ1-2
D gene: .
CDR3 length: 14

CDR3 protein: CASSYILAGGRNEQFF
CDR3 DNA: TGTGCCAGCAGTTACATCCTAGCGGGAGGAAGAAATGAGCAGTTCTTC
V gene: TRBV6-5
clone size: .
J gene: TRBJ2-1
D gene: TRBD2
CDR3 length: 16

CDR3 protein: CASSRTDSNQPRHF
CDR3 DNA: TGTGCCAGCAGCCGGACAGATAGCAATCAGCCCCGGCATTTT
V gene: TRBV7-9
clone size: .
J gene: TRBJ1-5
D gene: .
CDR3 length: 14

CDR3 protein: CASSVGRGSRYEQYF
CDR3 DNA: TGTGCCAGCAGCGTGGGGAGGGGTAGTCGCTACGAGCAGTACTTC
V gene: TRBV7-6
clone size: .
J gene: TRBJ2-7
D gene: TRBD2
CDR3 length: 15

CDR3 protein: CASSLVVGDGTDTQYF
CDR3 DNA: TGCGCCAGCAGCTTGGTTGTGGGAGATGGGACAGATACGCAGTATTTT
V gene: TRBV5-1
clone size: .
J gene: TRBJ2-3
D gene: .
CDR3 length: 16

CDR3 protein: CASSHGQGLAKNIQYF
CDR3 DNA: TGTGCCAGCAGCCATGGACAGGGACTAGCCAAAAACATTCAGTACTTC
V gene: TRBV7-9
clone size: .
J gene: TRBJ2-4
D gene: TRBD1
CDR3 length: 16

CDR3 protein: CAGSGNQETQYF
CDR3 DNA: TGTGCCGGCTCAGGAAACCAAGAGACCCAGTACTTC
V gene: TRBV2
clone size: .
J gene: TRBJ2-5
D gene: .
CDR3 length: 12

CDR3 protein: CATSRLAGFSGANVLTF
CDR3 DNA: TGTGCCACCAGCCGTCTAGCGGGTTTCTCTGGGGCCAACGTCCTGACTTTC
V gene: TRBV15
clone size: .
J gene: TRBJ2-6
D gene: TRBD2
CDR3 length: 17

CDR3 protein: CAWIDRGKVDTEAFF
CDR3 DNA: TGTGCCTGGATTGACAGGGGGAAAGTCGACACTGAAGCTTTCTTT
V gene: TRBV30
clone size: .
J gene: TRBJ1-1
D gene: TRBD1
CDR3 length: 15

CDR3 protein: CAAYRGSEKLFF
CDR3 DNA: TGTGCCGCTTACAGGGGTAGTGAAAAACTGTTTTTT
V gene: TRBV30
clone size: .
J gene: TRBJ1-4
D gene: TRBD1
CDR3 length: 12

CDR3 protein: CASSIFRDRVNEQYF
CDR3 DNA: TGTGCCAGTAGTATATTCCGGGACAGGGTTAACGAGCAGTACTTC
V gene: TRBV19
clone size: few
J gene: TRBJ2-7
D gene: TRBD1
CDR3 length: 15

CDR3 protein: CASSYYNRDSEHEQYF
CDR3 DNA: TGTGCCAGCAGTTACTACAACCGGGACAGTGAACACGAGCAGTACTTC
V gene: TRBV6-6
clone size: .
J gene: TRBJ2-7
D gene: TRBD1
CDR3 length: 16

CDR3 protein: CASSFGLAGRVTDTQYF
CDR3 DNA: TGTGCCAGCAGCTTTGGTCTAGCGGGACGAGTCACAGATACGCAGTATTTT
V gene: TRBV7-2
clone size: .
J gene: TRBJ2-3
D gene: TRBD2
CDR3 length: 17